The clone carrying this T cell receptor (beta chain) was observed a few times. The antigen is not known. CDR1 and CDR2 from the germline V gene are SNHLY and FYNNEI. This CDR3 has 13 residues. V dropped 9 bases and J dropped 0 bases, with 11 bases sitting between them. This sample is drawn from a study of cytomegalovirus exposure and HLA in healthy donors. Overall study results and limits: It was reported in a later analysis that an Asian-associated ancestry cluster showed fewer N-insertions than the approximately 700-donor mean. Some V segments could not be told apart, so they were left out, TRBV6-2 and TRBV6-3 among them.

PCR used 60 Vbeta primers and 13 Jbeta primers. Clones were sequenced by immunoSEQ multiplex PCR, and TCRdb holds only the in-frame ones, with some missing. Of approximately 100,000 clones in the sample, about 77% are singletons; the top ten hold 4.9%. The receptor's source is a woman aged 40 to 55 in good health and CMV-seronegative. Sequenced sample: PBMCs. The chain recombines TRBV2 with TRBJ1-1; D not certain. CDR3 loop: CARQERMNTEAFF. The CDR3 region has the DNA TGTGCCAGGCAGGAGCGGATGAACACTGAAGCTTTCTTT.